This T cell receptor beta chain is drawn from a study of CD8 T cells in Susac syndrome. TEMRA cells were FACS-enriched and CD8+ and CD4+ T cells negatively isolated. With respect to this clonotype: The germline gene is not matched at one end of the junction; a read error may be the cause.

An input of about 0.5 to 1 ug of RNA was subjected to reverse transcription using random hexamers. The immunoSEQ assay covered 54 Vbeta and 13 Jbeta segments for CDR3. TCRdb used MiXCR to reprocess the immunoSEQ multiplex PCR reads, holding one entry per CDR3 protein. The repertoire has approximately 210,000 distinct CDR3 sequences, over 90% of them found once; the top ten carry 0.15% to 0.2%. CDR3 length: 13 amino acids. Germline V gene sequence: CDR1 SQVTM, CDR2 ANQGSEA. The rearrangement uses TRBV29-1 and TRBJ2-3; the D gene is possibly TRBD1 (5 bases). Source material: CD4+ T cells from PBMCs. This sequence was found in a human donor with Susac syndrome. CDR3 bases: TGCAGCGTACAGGTTTCGGCCGCAGATACGCAGTTTTTT. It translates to CSVQVSAADTQFF.